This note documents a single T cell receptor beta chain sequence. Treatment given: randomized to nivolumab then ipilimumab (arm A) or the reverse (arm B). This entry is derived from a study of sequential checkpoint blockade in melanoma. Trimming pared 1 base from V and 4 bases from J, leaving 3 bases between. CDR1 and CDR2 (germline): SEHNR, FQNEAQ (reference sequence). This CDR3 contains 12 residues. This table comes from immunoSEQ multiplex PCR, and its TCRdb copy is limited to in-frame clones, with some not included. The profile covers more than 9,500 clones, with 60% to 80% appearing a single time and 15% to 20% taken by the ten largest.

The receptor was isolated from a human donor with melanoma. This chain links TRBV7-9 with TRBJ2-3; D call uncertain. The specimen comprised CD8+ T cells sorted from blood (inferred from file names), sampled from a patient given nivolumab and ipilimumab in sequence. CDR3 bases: TGTGCCAGCAGCTTAGGCGCAGATACGCAGTATTTT. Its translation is CASSLGADTQYF.